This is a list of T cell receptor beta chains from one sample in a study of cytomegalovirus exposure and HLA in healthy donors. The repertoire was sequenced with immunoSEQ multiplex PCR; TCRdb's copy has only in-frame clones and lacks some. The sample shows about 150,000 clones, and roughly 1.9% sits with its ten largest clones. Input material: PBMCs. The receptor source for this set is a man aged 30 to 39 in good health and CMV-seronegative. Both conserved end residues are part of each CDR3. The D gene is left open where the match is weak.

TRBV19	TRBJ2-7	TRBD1	TGTGCCAGTACCTCGGCACAGGGGGCAATCTCCGAGCAGTACTTC	CASTSAQGAISEQYF
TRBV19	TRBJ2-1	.	TGTGCCAGTGGACAGTATTCCTACAATGAGCAGTTCTTC	CASGQYSYNEQFF
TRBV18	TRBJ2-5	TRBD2	TGTGCCAGCTCACCGGGGACTAGCGGGACGGAGACCCAGTACTTC	CASSPGTSGTETQYF
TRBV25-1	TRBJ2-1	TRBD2	TGTGCCAGCAGTGATACTAGCGCTAGCTCCTACAATGAGCAGTTCTTC	CASSDTSASSYNEQFF
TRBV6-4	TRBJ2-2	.	TGTGCCAGCAGTGTCTCTGGGGAGGACACCGGGGAGCTGTTTTTT	CASSVSGEDTGELFF
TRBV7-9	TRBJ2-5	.	TGTGCCAGCAGCCAGATAGAGACCCAGTACTTC	CASSQIETQYF
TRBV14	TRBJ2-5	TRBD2	TGTGCCAGCAGCCACGGGACTAGCGCCCAAGAGACCCAGTACTTC	CASSHGTSAQETQYF
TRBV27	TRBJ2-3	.	TGTGCCAGCCGGTCCGTTGATACGCAGTATTTT	CASRSVDTQYF
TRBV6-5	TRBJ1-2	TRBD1	TGTGCCAGCAGGAGACAGGGGGGCTACACCTTC	CASRRQGGYTF
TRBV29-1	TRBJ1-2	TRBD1	TGCAGCGTCCCAGACAGGGGTGGCTACACCTTC	CSVPDRGGYTF